This TCR beta chain comes out of a study of cytomegalovirus exposure and HLA in healthy donors. The germline V gene encodes CDR1 MNHNS and CDR2 SASEGT. Trimming cost V 2 bases and J 12 bases, with 23 bases left between them. The CDR3 sequence is 16 residues long. Vbeta (60) and Jbeta (13) primers were used in the PCR. Generated by immunoSEQ multiplex PCR, the TCRdb table keeps only in-frame clones and is missing some. Of approximately 95,000 clones listed, about four fifths are singletons. Sequencing was performed on PBMCs. The rearrangement links TRBV6-1 to TRBJ1-5; D might be TRBD1 (5 bases). The receptor's source is a man between 18 and 35 years old in good health and CMV-seropositive. The chain's CDR3 is CASSEWVVGGTFHQHF. In nucleotides, the CDR3 is TGTGCCAGCAGTGAATGGGTGGTAGGAGGGACCTTTCACCAGCATTTT.